This T cell receptor beta chain came from a study of T cell responses to AZD1222 COVID-19 vaccine. Germline CDR1 MNHEY, CDR2 SVGAGI. V lost 8 bases to trimming and J lost 0 bases, with 11 bases between them. The CDR3 consists of 14 residues. Generated by immunoSEQ multiplex PCR, the TCRdb table keeps only in-frame clones and is missing some. The sample consists of nearly 110,000 clones, 90% of them appearing once. This rearrangement joins TRBV6-5 to TRBJ1-3; the D gene is possibly TRBD1 (5 bases). This TCR was sampled from an adult who received the AZD1222 COVID-19 vaccine. Here the sequenced sample was peripheral blood, taken 28 days after the second AZD1222 dose. The CDR3 reads CASGTSGSGNTIYF. In nucleotides, the CDR3 is TGTGCCAGCGGGACTTCGGGCTCTGGAAACACCATATATTTT.